A selection of T cell receptor beta chains follows, all from one sample in a study of blood T cell repertoires in COVID-19. Generated by immunoSEQ multiplex PCR, the TCRdb table keeps only in-frame clones and is missing some. The sample shows roughly 380,000 clones, about 85% of them seen only once. Material: peripheral blood. Source of these receptors: a woman younger than 35 with acute or convalescent COVID-19. CDR3s include the opening cysteine and the closing phenylalanine or tryptophan.

v_call cdr3_aa
TRBV28 CASTLAQINYGYTF
TRBV28 CASRDNLNTEAFF
TRBV20-1 CSASLSSSLTDTQYF
TRBV12-5 CASGLAGNYGYTF
TRBV3-1/TRBV3-2 CASSLTGAATNEKLFF
TRBV4-1 CASSQDPSGTYNEQFF
TRBV27 CASSLSSRGRSNEQFF
TRBV9 CASSPPGIKYEQYF
TRBV5-5 CASSLSWQEDGYTF
TRBV5-1 CASSPQGGRTEAFF
TRBV5-1 CASSLVPAGVGNEQFF
TRBV24-1 CATSESGTGLANYGYTF
TRBV5-1 CASNAWTGGLNEQFF
TRBV5-1 CASSRPLGQVSRGGQYF
TRBV6-2/TRBV6-3 CASSYSTGGSEKLFF
TRBV28 CGLAGAFYEQYF
TRBV30 CAWSFPRDRGFGVSEKLFF
TRBV9 CASSSRDSNQPQHF
TRBV3-1/TRBV3-2 CASSPKGLAGGPEQYF
TRBV28 CASSLNRDGYTF
TRBV5-1 CASSPGQGVHEQYF
TRBV5-1 CASSLGESGYTF
TRBV3-1/TRBV3-2 CASSQDSRVYTGELFF
TRBV5-1 CASSLVGATNTEAFF
TRBV5-1 CASSLAGSYEQYF
TRBV29-1 CSVEARLADYNEQFF
TRBV7-3 CASSRTANYGYTF
TRBV5-4 CASSLGGTGGNYGYTF
TRBV7-9 CASSLWRTEAFF
TRBV6-5 CASTRYMSSYNEQFF
TRBV7-9 CASSLAPGVWAFF
TRBV2 CASIRDFANEQYF
TRBV7-8 CASSLAFQGASEAFF
TRBV5-5 CASRPPGQGNTEAFF
TRBV12-3/TRBV12-4 CASSLTPSYEQYF
TRBV5-6 CATSNSGRNEQYF
TRBV11-1 CASSPPGRYGYTF
TRBV9 CASSVTGHTDTQYF
TRBV30 CAWSARQGTGELFF
TRBV7-8 CASSIRILGTGSHGYTF
TRBV10-1 CASSESSGRGTSGSPGELFF
TRBV11-2 CASSLVSGTGELFF
TRBV6-5 CASSPRTGAYEQYF
TRBV3-1/TRBV3-2 CASSPRQGLSNTEAFF
TRBV5-1 CASSLETMGDTQYF
TRBV28 CASLARGNQPQHF
TRBV24-1 CATSDLQGAGQPQHF